These 3 T cell receptor beta chains were sequenced from one sample in a study of OX40 agonist ivuxolimab in advanced cancers. The table came from immunoSEQ multiplex PCR; TCRdb's copy has only in-frame clones and leaves some out. Here the sample spans about 91,000 clones, about 85% being singletons. The sequences come from CD4+ or CD8+ T cells sorted from blood, collected in a trial of the OX40 agonist ivuxolimab. The receptors derive from an adult with an advanced solid tumor such as melanoma, head and neck, liver or kidney cancer.

The rearrangement uses TRBV13 and TRBJ2-1, with 7 bases matching TRBD1. Germline lookup yields CDR1 PRHDT and CDR2 FYEKMQ (reference sequence). J gave up 0 bases and V 4 bases, and 6 bases lay outside the gene matches. CDR3 length: 16 residues. For the CDR3, the DNA is TGTGCCAGCAGCTCCCCCGGGACAGACTCCTACAATGAGCAGTTCTTC. Translated: CASSSPGTDSYNEQFF.

The chain employs TRBV11-3 and TRBJ2-2; possibly TRBD1 for D (5 bases). V dropped 0 bases and J dropped 6 bases, with 14 bases sitting between them. This CDR3 has 16 residues. Germline-derived CDR1 and CDR2 are SGHNT and YENEEA. The CDR3: CASSLDGASASGELFF. In DNA form, the CDR3 reads TGTGCCAGCAGCTTAGATGGGGCCAGCGCGTCCGGGGAGCTGTTTTTT.

The chain joins TRBV19 to TRBJ1-6; 10 positions match TRBD1. This CDR3 has 15 amino acids. The germline gives CDR1 LNHDA, CDR2 SQIVND (reference sequence). Losses at the gene ends were 4 bases for V and 9 bases for J; bases not matched to a gene: 6. Written as DNA, the CDR3 is TGTGCCAGTAGTACGGGGACAGGGGATGGTTCACCCCTCCACTTT. Its protein product is CASSTGTGDGSPLHF.